This entry features one TCR beta chain sequence. The antigen remains undetermined. The V end lost 5 bases, the J end lost 0 bases, and 10 bases lay between the germline ends. CDR3 size: 15 residues. Sample treatment: approximately 10-day PBMC culture with coronavirus spike peptide pools or control peptides (ViraFEST assay). CD4+ T-cell collection from the unexposed donor predated the COVID-19 pandemic (2011-2018). The culture of a few million PBMCs per well included roughly 10 IU/ml IL-2 and around 11 ug/ml peptide pools. Sequenced with the Oncomine TCR Beta short-read assay was DNA taken from cultured CD4+ T cells. TCRdb re-called the PCR reads with MiXCR, one entry per CDR3 protein. The sample carries 4,700 or so distinct CDR3 sequences, over 40% recorded once. The data stem from a study of vaccination and CD4 T cells after COVID-19. Overall study findings and caveats: There were relatively few convalescent patients studied, and there were no early post-infection timepoints.

The chain uses TRBV12-3 or TRBV12-4 and TRBJ2-2; perhaps TRBD1 as D (5 bases). The sequenced sample was CD4+ T cells from blood, cultured in vitro. The source is a human donor in good health. The CDR3 nucleotides are TGTGCCAGCAGTCAGACAGTTCCGAACACCGGGGAGCTGTTTTTT. This encodes CASSQTVPNTGELFF.